Listed below are T cell receptor beta chains from one sample, sequenced in a study of blood T cell repertoires in COVID-19. TCRdb's table, derived via immunoSEQ multiplex PCR, lists solely in-frame clones and lacks some. The repertoire holds roughly 160,000 clones, almost 85% seen once, with roughly 9.6% in the top ten. The specimen sequenced was PBMCs or T cells enriched from blood (not recorded which). These receptors all stem from a man aged 50-59 years who had recovered from COVID-19. Each CDR3 is given with its conserved first and last residue. Each record gives: CDR3 protein, V gene, J gene.

CASSYAPGGTYEQYF	TRBV6-5	TRBJ2-7
CASSITPGGDYGYTF	TRBV9	TRBJ1-2
CASSLGQPETQYF	TRBV5-1	TRBJ2-5
CASSHGRGALGYTF	TRBV3-1/TRBV3-2	TRBJ1-2
CASGSLEGQLPGSAEAFF	TRBV19	TRBJ1-1
CASSYRGTKISYNEQFF	TRBV4-1	TRBJ2-1
CASSPPWGTGDTEAFF	TRBV7-9	TRBJ1-1
CAWTQGVRGYTF	TRBV30	TRBJ1-2
CASSSRGEQYF	TRBV6-5	TRBJ2-7
CASSWDRPRETQYF	TRBV5-1	TRBJ2-5
CASSTGRDRGIISGNTIYF	TRBV5-4	TRBJ1-3
CATSDSTGHSNTGELFF	TRBV24-1	TRBJ2-2